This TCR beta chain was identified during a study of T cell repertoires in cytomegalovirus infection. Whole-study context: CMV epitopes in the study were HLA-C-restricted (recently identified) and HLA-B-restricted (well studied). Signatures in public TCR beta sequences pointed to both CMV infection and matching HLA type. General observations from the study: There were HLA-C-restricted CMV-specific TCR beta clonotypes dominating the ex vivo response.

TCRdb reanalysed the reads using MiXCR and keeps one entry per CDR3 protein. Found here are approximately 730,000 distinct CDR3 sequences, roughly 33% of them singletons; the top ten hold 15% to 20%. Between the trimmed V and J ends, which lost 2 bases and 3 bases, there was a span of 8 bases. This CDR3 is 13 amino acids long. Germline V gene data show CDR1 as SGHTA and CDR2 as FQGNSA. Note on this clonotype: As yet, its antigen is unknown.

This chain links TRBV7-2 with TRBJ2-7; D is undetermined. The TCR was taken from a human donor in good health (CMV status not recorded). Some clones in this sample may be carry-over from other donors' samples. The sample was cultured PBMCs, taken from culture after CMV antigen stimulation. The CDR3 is CASSLRPNYEQYF. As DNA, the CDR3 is TGTGCCAGCAGCTTACGGCCGAACTACGAGCAGTACTTC.